These T cell receptor beta chains were read from a single sample in a study of blood T cell repertoires in COVID-19. TCRdb's table, derived via immunoSEQ multiplex PCR, lists solely in-frame clones and lacks some. The data hold some 90,000 clones, with 81% observed a single time. What was sequenced was peripheral blood. The receptors shown here come from a man aged 55-75 years with acute or convalescent COVID-19. CDR3s include the opening cysteine and the closing phenylalanine or tryptophan. D genes are given only for firm matches. Expanded clones are given a class, and other clones once, few, many or no size at all.

cdr3_aa cdr3_nt clone_size j_call d_call v_call
CATSRDWRGLQETQYF TGTGCCACCAGCAGAGATTGGCGGGGACTTCAAGAGACCCAGTACTTC few TRBJ2-5 - TRBV15
CSASPGGAGQPQHF TGCAGTGCTAGTCCCGGGGGGGCAGGTCAGCCCCAGCATTTT - TRBJ1-5 - TRBV20-1
CASSVPAGTRTAPPLHF TGTGCCAGTAGTGTGCCTGCCGGGACAAGGACCGCACCACCCCTCCACTTT few TRBJ1-6 - TRBV19
CASSYSPGLADTDTQYF TGTGCCAGCAGTTACTCGCCGGGACTAGCGGACACAGATACGCAGTATTTT - TRBJ2-3 TRBD2 TRBV6-2/TRBV6-3
CATMGQNSYEQYF TGTGCCACCATGGGACAGAACTCCTACGAGCAGTACTTC - TRBJ2-7 TRBD1 TRBV28
CASSRTRLNSNYGYTF TGTGCCAGCAGCCGAACCCGACTTAACTCTAACTATGGCTACACCTTC - TRBJ1-2 - TRBV3-1/TRBV3-2
CASSKPGTGTTNTGELFF TGTGCCAGCAGCAAGCCTGGGACAGGGACGACGAACACCGGGGAGCTGTTTTTT - TRBJ2-2 TRBD1 TRBV5-4
CASSPGDRGPGELFF TGTGCCAGCAGCCCTGGGGACAGGGGCCCCGGGGAGCTGTTTTTT - TRBJ2-2 TRBD1 TRBV5-8
CASSRWTGVNSPLHF TGTGCCAGCAGCAGATGGACAGGGGTAAATTCACCCCTCCACTTT - TRBJ1-6 - TRBV21-1
CASSSRRDYNEQFF TGTGCCAGCAGTAGCCGACGGGACTACAATGAGCAGTTCTTC once TRBJ2-1 - TRBV6-2/TRBV6-3
CATSSRVRVNEQFF TGTGCCACCAGTTCCAGGGTCAGGGTTAATGAGCAGTTCTTC medium-sized TRBJ2-1 - TRBV24-1
CASSPLQNTDTQYF TGTGCCAGCAGCCCGCTACAGAACACAGATACGCAGTATTTT once TRBJ2-3 - TRBV4-2
CAISAGISGRADTQYF TGTGCCATCAGTGCAGGGATTAGCGGGAGGGCAGATACGCAGTATTTT once TRBJ2-3 TRBD2 TRBV10-3
CARSCNRDYEQYF TGTGCCAGAAGCTGCAACAGGGACTACGAGCAGTACTTC - TRBJ2-7 - TRBV5-3
CASSEESGLAGRETQYF TGTGCCAGCAGTGAAGAGTCGGGACTAGCGGGGAGAGAGACCCAGTACTTC - TRBJ2-5 TRBD2 TRBV2
CASSPRSGGKETQYF TGTGCCAGCAGCCCCAGGTCCGGGGGGAAAGAGACCCAGTACTTC - TRBJ2-5 TRBD2 TRBV11-2